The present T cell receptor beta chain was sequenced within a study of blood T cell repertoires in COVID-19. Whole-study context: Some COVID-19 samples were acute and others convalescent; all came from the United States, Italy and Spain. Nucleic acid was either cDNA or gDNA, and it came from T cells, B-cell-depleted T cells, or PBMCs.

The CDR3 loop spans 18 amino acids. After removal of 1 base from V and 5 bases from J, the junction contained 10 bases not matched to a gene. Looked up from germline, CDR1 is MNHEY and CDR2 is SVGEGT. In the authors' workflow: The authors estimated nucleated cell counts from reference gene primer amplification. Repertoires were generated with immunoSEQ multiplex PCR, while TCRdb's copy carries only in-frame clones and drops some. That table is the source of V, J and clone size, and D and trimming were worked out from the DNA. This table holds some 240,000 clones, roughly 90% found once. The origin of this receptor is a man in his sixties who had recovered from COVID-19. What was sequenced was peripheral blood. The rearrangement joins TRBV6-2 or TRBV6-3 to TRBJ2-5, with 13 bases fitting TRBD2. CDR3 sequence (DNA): TGTGCCAGCAGTTACTTAAGGACTAGCGGGGGTCCCGGGGAGACCCAGTACTTC. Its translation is CASSYLRTSGGPGETQYF.